What follows are 23 T cell receptor beta chains derived from one specimen sequenced in a study of Graves' ophthalmopathy and Graves' hyperthyroidism. Amplifying from RNA transcripts, the study obtained TCR beta CDR3 regions. First-round RT-PCR with HTBI primers preceded a second-round multiplex PCR. TCRdb reanalysed the multiplex PCR reads using MiXCR and keeps one entry per CDR3 protein. The data contain about 1.2 million distinct CDR3 sequences, 35% to 40% of them singletons. The sequenced material came from peripheral blood or thyroid tissue (not recorded which). All receptors come from an adult man with Graves' hyperthyroidism.

This sequence joins TRBV6-1 and TRBJ2-7; a possible D gene is TRBD2 (5 bases). This CDR3 region has 15 residues. CDR1 is MNHNS and CDR2 is SASEGT in the germline V gene. Trimming removed 4 bases at V and 1 base at J, with 14 bases between. The CDR3 nucleotides read TGTGCCAGCAGTGTCCGGCTAGCCGGGTCCTACGAGCAGTACTTC. Residues: CASSVRLAGSYEQYF.

For this clonotype: One base away lies a much larger clone, so this may be a sequencing read error. The chain combines TRBV19 with TRBJ2-2; 10 nucleotides align to TRBD2. The CDR3 is 13 amino acids. The junction had 5 bases not matched to a gene; V was cut back by 9 bases and J by 7 bases. Germline lookup yields CDR1 LNHDA and CDR2 SQIVND (reference sequence). CDR3 sequence (DNA): TGTGCCAGAAGCGGGAGGGGAGACGGGGAGCTGTTTTTT. This sequence encodes CARSGRGDGELFF.

Regarding this clonotype: The missing conserved phenylalanine or tryptophan at the end of this CDR3 makes a read error likely. Because the CDR3's place on the DNA is in doubt, the DNA is left out and the CDR3 is given as listed by TCRdb. The chain links TRBV7-8 to TRBJ2-7. The CDR3 adds up to 8 amino acids, both ends counted. Germline V gives CDR1 SGHVS, CDR2 FQNEAQ. This CDR3 reads CASSLVVR.

This clonotype was detected many times. The chain combines TRBV20-1 with TRBJ2-5, with 8 bases matching TRBD2. V trimming: 3 bases; J trimming: 4 bases; junction bases outside the gene matches: 10. The CDR3 is 15 residues long. The V gene's germline CDR1 is DFQATT and CDR2 SNEGSKA (reference sequence). The CDR3 DNA reads as TGCAGTGCTAGGGGTACCGCGGGGGGACGAGAGACCCAGTACTTC. Amino acids: CSARGTAGGRETQYF.

This clonotype was observed at least ten times. The V gene is TRBV19, the J gene TRBJ2-2, with 7 bases fitting TRBD1. The V gene end was trimmed by 6 bases and the J gene end by 0 bases; junction bases not matched to a gene: 4. The CDR3 extends over 15 amino acids. Germline V CDR1 and CDR2: LNHDA, SQIVND (reference sequence). The CDR3 is CASRGQSTNTGELFF. In DNA, the CDR3 is TGTGCCAGTAGGGGACAGTCAACGAACACCGGGGAGCTGTTTTTT.

As for this clonotype: A read error is possible here, since a much larger clone lies one base away. This chain's CDR3 is CVSSATEVRPYEQYF. The CDR3 bases are TGTGTCAGCAGCGCCACGGAGGTCCGTCCCTACGAGCAGTACTTC. The chain is built from TRBV6-6 and TRBJ2-7; TRBD2 might be the D (5 bases). This CDR3 has 15 residues. The germline gives CDR1 MNHNY, CDR2 SVGAGI (reference sequence).

This chain connects TRBV10-3 to TRBJ2-5; D might be TRBD2 (6 bases). Germline values: CDR1 ENHRY, CDR2 SYGVKD. The CDR3 runs 14 residues. Trimming took off 10 bases at V and 0 bases at J, with 15 bases between the two ends. The CDR3 nucleotides are TGTGCCAGCACCATTGGGGACTACCAAGAGACCCAGTACTTC. Encoded protein: CASTIGDYQETQYF.

For this clonotype: At one end the junction does not follow the germline gene, possibly because of a read error. V is TRBV10-3 and J is TRBJ2-5; 11 bases match TRBD2. This CDR3 spans 15 amino acids. Per germline, CDR1 ENHRY and CDR2 SYGVKD. CDR3 bases: TGTGCCAGCAGTCCCGGGACTAGCGGAAGAGTCATACAGTACTTC. Translated, it gives CASSPGTSGRVIQYF.

Ten or more counts support this clonotype. The chain's CDR3 is CSAHGLAGVPGELFF. CDR3 DNA sequence: TGCAGTGCTCACGGACTAGCGGGAGTACCCGGGGAGCTGTTTTTT. This chain links TRBV20-1 with TRBJ2-2; 13 bases are a match to TRBD2. Germline CDR1 and CDR2: DFQATT and SNEGSKA (reference sequence). This CDR3 spans 15 amino acids. The junction had 6 bases not matched to a gene; V was cut back by 5 bases and J by 6 bases.

This clonotype has at least ten counts. The chain couples TRBV6-5 to TRBJ1-2; 7 bases are shared with TRBD1. The ends lost 8 bases at V and 8 bases at J; junction bases unmatched: 14. The CDR3 spans 14 residues. The V gene's germline CDR1 is MNHEY and CDR2 SVGAGI. The CDR3 nucleotides are TGTGCCAGCTCTCCTGCGGCAGGGGGGGCGGGCTACACCTTC. Translated: CASSPAAGGAGYTF.

The chain couples TRBV6-1 to TRBJ2-3; D gene uncertain. V was shortened by 6 bases and J by 6 bases, with 22 bases between the two germline ends. CDR1 is MNHNS, CDR2 SASEGT, per germline. CDR3 size: 16 residues. CDR3 nucleotide sequence: TGTGCCAGCAGACCAGGACGTCCGGACCGTGGGGATACGCAGTATTTT. Translated, it gives CASRPGRPDRGDTQYF.

In this sample, this clonotype turned up many times. The genes are TRBV7-2 and TRBJ2-7; TRBD1 aligns across 9 bases. Germline V gene sequence: CDR1 SGHTA, CDR2 FQGNSA. The CDR3 has 14 amino acids. The junction had 5 bases not matched to a gene; V was cut back by 5 bases and J by 3 bases. The CDR3 region has the DNA TGTGCCAGCAGCACCCAGACAGGGGGCTACGAGCAGTACTTC. As protein: CASSTQTGGYEQYF. Combining the CDR3 with reference TRBV7-2 and TRBJ2-7 gives the whole variable domain GAGVSQSPSNKVTEKGKDVELRCDPISGHTALYWYRQSLGQGLEFLIYFQGNSAPDKSGLPSDRFSAERTGGSVSTLTIQRTQQEDSAVYLCASSTQTGGYEQYFGPGTRLTVT.

This clonotype was picked up many times. The V and J genes are TRBV24-1 and TRBJ1-2; TRBD1 matches at 8 bases. The CDR3 is 16 amino acids. V gave up 4 bases and J gave up 3 bases; unmatched junction bases: 9. CDR1 and CDR2 (germline): KGHDR, SFDVKD. The CDR3 DNA sequence: TGTGCCACCAGTGACCCCAGGCCGGGACAGGACTATGGCTACACCTTC. It specifies CATSDPRPGQDYGYTF.

CDR3: CASSRTGTGGSGANVLTF. CDR3 bases: TGTGCCAGCAGCCGGACCGGGACAGGGGGCTCGGGGGCCAACGTCCTGACTTTC. The chain joins TRBV7-2 to TRBJ2-6, with 12 nucleotides matching TRBD1. Losses at the gene ends were 5 bases for V and 4 bases for J; bases not matched to a gene: 9. Germline V lookup: CDR1 SGHTA, CDR2 FQGNSA. The length of the CDR3 is 18 residues.

This clonotype was counted at least ten times. V and J are TRBV7-9 and TRBJ2-5; TRBD2 aligns across 9 bases. This CDR3 has 14 amino acids. CDR1 is SEHNR, CDR2 FQNEAQ, per germline (reference sequence). The V and J ends lost 11 bases and 5 bases, in that order; junction bases with no gene match: 12. The CDR3 sequence is CAGTASGVLETQYF. In nucleotides, the CDR3 is TGTGCCGGTACAGCTAGCGGGGTTCTGGAGACCCAGTACTTC.

The rearrangement uses TRBV7-9 and TRBJ2-5, with 11 bases lining up with TRBD2. The germline gives CDR1 SEHNR, CDR2 FQNEAQ (reference sequence). The CDR3 is 16 residues long. The V gene end was trimmed by 5 bases and the J gene end by 5 bases; junction bases not matched to a gene: 10. CDR3 sequence: CASSLSGRALTETQYF. As DNA, the CDR3 is TGTGCCAGCAGCCTTAGCGGGAGGGCCCTCACCGAGACCCAGTACTTC.

The genes are TRBV4-1 and TRBJ1-1; D is undetermined. Germline assignment: CDR1 MGHRA and CDR2 YSYEKL. The CDR3 runs to 14 residues. V gave up 1 base and J gave up 5 bases, with 11 bases separating them. In nucleotides, the CDR3 is TGCGCCAGCAGCCAAGTTGTGAGGTGGACTGAAGCTTTCTTT. Translated, it gives CASSQVVRWTEAFF.

This clonotype has more than one count but fewer than ten. V is TRBV2 and J is TRBJ1-2, with no clear D. The germline V and J ends were trimmed by 10 bases and 3 bases, with 15 bases remaining between them. CDR1 is SNHLY, CDR2 FYNNEI, per germline. This CDR3 has 13 amino acids. DNA for the CDR3: TGTGCCATCCGCGGACGGGCAGACTATGGCTACACCTTC. This encodes CAIRGRADYGYTF.

The table lists this clonotype with a few counts. This sequence joins TRBV11-2 and TRBJ2-7; a possible D gene is TRBD1 (6 bases). CDR1 is SGHAT, CDR2 FQNNGV, per germline. The V and J ends lost 5 bases and 6 bases respectively, with 17 bases between them. The CDR3 is made up of 14 amino acids. The CDR3, as DNA: TGTGCCAGCAGCCGCCGGGACATTTTATCCGAGCAGTACTTC. It codes for CASSRRDILSEQYF.

The chain employs TRBV2 and TRBJ2-7; 8 nucleotides line up with TRBD1. From germline, CDR1 is SNHLY and CDR2 FYNNEI. CDR3 size: 13 residues. Germline trimming cut 9 bases from V and 3 bases from J; bases unmatched to any gene: 7. CDR3 DNA: TGTGCCAGTCTGGACAGGGTTAACTACGAGCAGTACTTC. Translating it yields CASLDRVNYEQYF.

The rearrangement joins TRBV7-6 to TRBJ2-5, with D perhaps matching TRBD1 (5 bases). The DNA end favors TRBJ2-1, so the J call may be wrong. The CDR3 contains 16 residues. CDR1 is SGHVS, CDR2 FNYEAQ, per germline. This CDR3 is CASSRGRDISYNEQFF. Here the CDR3 DNA reads TGTGCCAGCAGCCGCGGCAGGGATATTTCCTACAATGAGCAGTTCTTC.

This clonotype was counted only a few times. This chain links TRBV3-1 with TRBJ1-4, with D possibly being TRBD1 (5 bases). The CDR3 totals 11 residues. Germline CDR1 LGHDT, CDR2 YNNKEL (reference sequence). Trimming shortened V by 3 bases and J by 14 bases, and 10 bases separated the two germline ends. CDR3 in DNA: TGTGCCAGCAGCCAGGGACCAGGGCTGTTTTTT. It yields the protein CASSQGPGLFF.

In this sample, this clonotype turned up many times. The chain combines TRBV7-9 with TRBJ1-2, with 7 bases aligning to TRBD1. In germline, CDR1 is SEHNR, CDR2 FQNEAQ (reference sequence). V trimming: 4 bases; J trimming: 2 bases; junction bases outside the gene matches: 4. This CDR3 is built from 14 residues. CDR3 in amino acids: CASSSGQINYGYTF. CDR3 nucleotide sequence: TGTGCCAGCAGCTCGGGACAGATCAACTATGGCTACACCTTC.